This T cell receptor beta chain is from a study of vaccination and CD4 T cells after COVID-19. Regarding this clonotype: The antigen is unknown.

The CDR3 length is 15 residues. Germline V CDR1 and CDR2: MNHNS, SASEGT. After removal of 6 bases from V and 3 bases from J, the junction contained 5 bases not matched to a gene. Treatment in this sample: approximately nine-day PBMC culture with coronavirus spike peptide pools or control peptides (ViraFEST assay). Sequencing of DNA taken from cultured CD4+ T cells relied on the Oncomine TCR Beta short-read assay. TCRdb re-called the PCR reads with MiXCR, one entry per CDR3 protein. Among around 11,000 distinct CDR3 sequences listed, almost 65% were seen once. This TCR derives from a human donor who had recovered from COVID-19. The sequencing used CD4+ T cells from blood, cultured in vitro, collected before SARS-CoV-2 vaccination. The V gene is TRBV6-1, the J gene TRBJ1-4, with 9 bases lining up with TRBD1. In DNA form, the CDR3 reads TGTGCCAGCAGGACGACAGGGGGGGCTAATGAAAAACTGTTTTTT. This translates into CASRTTGGANEKLFF.